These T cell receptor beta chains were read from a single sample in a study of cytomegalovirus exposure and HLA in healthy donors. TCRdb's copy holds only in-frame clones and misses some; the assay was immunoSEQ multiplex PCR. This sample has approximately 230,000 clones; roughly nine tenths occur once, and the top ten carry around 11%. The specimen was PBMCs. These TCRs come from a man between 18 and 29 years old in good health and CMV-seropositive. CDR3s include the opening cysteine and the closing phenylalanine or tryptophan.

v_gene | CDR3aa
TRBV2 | CAGSGTALIHEQYF
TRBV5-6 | CASSLFERGTDTQYF
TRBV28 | CASRRRTELRNTEAFF
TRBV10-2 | CASSEADTQYF
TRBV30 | CASGPGGYTGELFF
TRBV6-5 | CASSLTGGETQYF
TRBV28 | CASGDTDTQYF
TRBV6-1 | CAGGGLGTDTQYF
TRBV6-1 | CASTDYGYTF
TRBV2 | CASSELAVGGYGYTF
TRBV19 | CASSTGLRGGNEQFF
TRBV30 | CACQGTTEAFF
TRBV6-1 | CASSEAKHEQYF
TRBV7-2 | CASSRNTGTYYGYTF
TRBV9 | CASSRGTELAQQYF
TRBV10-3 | CAISPASGRPDEQYF
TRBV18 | CASSPLAGVRHGELFF
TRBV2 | CASSEQGSTEAFF
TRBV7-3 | CASSLGNPDKDQPQHF
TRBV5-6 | CASSLVRGSGYTF
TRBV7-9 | CASSLPRGPDTQYF
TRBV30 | CAWSSRTGYNEQFF
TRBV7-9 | CASSRAGSGTDTQYF
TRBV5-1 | CASSSLGQGGFVTGNTIYF
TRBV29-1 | CSVGESTEAFF
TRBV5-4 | CASSSVLLGPNTGELFF
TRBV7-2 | CASSPRGGRGYEQYF
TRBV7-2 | CASSLNRWGEAFF
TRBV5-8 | CASSISGRAREQYF
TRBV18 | CASSLSGLSSEQYF
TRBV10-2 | CASSESWGTPSSYGYTF
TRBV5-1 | CASSSGEAGYTF
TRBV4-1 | CASSQDWGLAANSRYEQYF
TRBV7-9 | CASSLVGGTYEQYF
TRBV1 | CTSISDSGNTIYF
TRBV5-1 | CASSFSGVGYEQYF
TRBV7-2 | CASTQGRYYEQYF
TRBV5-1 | CASSGQGAVGELFF
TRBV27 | CASSLWGNRPSPQHF
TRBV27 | CASSPRTGINTEAFF
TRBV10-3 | CAIIGSGNTIYF
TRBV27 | CASSPSVGLGNTIYF
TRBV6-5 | CASSSGTGRTEAFF
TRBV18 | CASSSNQDRNNPYEQYF
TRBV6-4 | CASSEGNGGTDTQYF
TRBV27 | CASSIRGQGAGELFF
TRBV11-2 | CASRGQGETQYF
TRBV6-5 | CASTTGGGTEAFF
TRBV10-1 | CASSEPGSTGELFF
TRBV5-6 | CASSFMSGSYEQYF
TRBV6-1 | CASSFSGANTGELFF
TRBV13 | CASSPRKVNTEAFF
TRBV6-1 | CASSGLAGGDTQYF
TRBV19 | CASSIASGFWNEQFF
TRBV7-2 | CASSLVGGNEKLFF
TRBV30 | CAWSVQLNTEAFF
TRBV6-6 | CASSFHPSRGNTIYF